The present entry profiles one T cell receptor beta chain with its context. Its antigen is as yet unknown. This entry comes from a study of T cell responses to AZD1222 COVID-19 vaccine. Study results and caveats: It was only six AZD1222 recipients who were seropositive at baseline. Close to half of all spike-specific TCRs reportedly target regions of the variants that are unmutated.

TCRdb keeps only in-frame clones here, not all; method: immunoSEQ multiplex PCR. The sample has about 110,000 clones; approximately 90% are singletons. Germline CDR1 KGHSH, CDR2 LQKENI. V was clipped by 2 bases and J by 2 bases, with 10 bases between them. The CDR3 covers 15 residues. The sequenced sample was peripheral blood, obtained on day 0 of AZD1222 vaccination. This TCR derives from an adult in good health. This sequence joins TRBV18 and TRBJ2-1, with TRBD1 as a possible D gene (6 bases). As DNA, the CDR3 is TGTGCCAGCTCACCAATAGGGGGTCCCTACAATGAGCAGTTCTTC. Its translation: CASSPIGGPYNEQFF.